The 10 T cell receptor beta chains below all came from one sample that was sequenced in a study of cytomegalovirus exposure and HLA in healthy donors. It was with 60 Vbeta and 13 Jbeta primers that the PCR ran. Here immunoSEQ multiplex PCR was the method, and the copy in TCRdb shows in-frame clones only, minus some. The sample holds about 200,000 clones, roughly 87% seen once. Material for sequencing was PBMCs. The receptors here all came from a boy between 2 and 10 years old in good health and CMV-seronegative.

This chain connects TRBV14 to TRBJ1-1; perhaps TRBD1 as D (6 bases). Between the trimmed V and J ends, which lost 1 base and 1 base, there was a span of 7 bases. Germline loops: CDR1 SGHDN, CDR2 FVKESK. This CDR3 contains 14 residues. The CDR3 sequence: CASSQVQGNTEAFF. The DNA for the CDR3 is TGTGCCAGCAGCCAAGTACAGGGGAACACTGAAGCTTTCTTT. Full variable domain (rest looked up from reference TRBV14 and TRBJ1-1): EAGVTQFPSHSVIEKGQTVTLRCDPISGHDNLYWYRRVMGKEIKFLLHFVKESKQDESGMPNNRFLAERTGGTYSTLKVQPAELEDSGVYFCASSQVQGNTEAFFGQGTRLTVV.

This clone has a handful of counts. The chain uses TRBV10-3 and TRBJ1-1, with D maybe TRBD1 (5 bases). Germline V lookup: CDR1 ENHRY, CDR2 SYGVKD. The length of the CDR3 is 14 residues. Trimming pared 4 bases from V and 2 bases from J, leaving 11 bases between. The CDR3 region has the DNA TGTGCCATCAGTGTAGGGGCCCCCAACACTGAAGCTTTCTTT. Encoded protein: CAISVGAPNTEAFF.

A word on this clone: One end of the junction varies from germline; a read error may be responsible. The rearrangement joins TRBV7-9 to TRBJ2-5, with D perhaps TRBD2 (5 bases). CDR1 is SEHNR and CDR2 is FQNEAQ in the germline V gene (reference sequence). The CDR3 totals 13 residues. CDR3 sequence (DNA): TGTTCCAGCAGCGTACTAGAGCAGGAGACCCAGTACTTC. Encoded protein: CSSSVLEQETQYF.

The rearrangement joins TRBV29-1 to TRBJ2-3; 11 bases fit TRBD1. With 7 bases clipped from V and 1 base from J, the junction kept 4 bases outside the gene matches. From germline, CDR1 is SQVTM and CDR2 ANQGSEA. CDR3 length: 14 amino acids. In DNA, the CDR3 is TGCAGCGGCCGGGACAGGGGGGGCACAGATACGCAGTATTTT. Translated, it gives CSGRDRGGTDTQYF.

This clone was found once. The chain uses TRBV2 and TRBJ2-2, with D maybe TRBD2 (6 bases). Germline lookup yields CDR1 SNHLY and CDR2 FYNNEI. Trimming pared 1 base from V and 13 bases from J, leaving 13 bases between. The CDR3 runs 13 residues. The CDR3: CASSEVRDGALFF. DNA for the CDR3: TGTGCCAGCAGTGAAGTGCGGGACGGTGCGCTGTTTTTT.

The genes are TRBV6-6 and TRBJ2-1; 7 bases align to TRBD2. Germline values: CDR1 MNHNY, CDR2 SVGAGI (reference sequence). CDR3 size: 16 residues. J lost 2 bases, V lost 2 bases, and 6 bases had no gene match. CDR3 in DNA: TGTGCCAGCAGTTACCGTGGGGGGGTCGCCTACAATGAGCAGTTCTTC. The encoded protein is CASSYRGGVAYNEQFF.

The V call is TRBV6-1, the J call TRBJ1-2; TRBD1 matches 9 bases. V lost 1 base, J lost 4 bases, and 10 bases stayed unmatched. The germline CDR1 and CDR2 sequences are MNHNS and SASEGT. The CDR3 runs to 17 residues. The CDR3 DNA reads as TGTGCCAGCAGTGAAGTAGGGACAGGGCGGGTGTTCTATGGCTACACCTTC. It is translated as CASSEVGTGRVFYGYTF.

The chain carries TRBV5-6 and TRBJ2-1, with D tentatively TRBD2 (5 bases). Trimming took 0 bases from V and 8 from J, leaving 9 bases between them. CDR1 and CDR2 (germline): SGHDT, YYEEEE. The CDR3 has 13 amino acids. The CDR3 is CASSLERRDEQFF. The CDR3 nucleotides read TGTGCCAGCAGCTTGGAAAGGCGGGATGAGCAGTTCTTC.

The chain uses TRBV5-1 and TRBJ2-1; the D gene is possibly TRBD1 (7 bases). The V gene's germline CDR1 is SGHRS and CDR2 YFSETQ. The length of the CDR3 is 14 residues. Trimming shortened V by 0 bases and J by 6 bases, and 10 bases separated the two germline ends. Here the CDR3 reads CASSLAQGGNEQFF. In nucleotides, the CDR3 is TGCGCCAGCAGCTTGGCCCAGGGGGGCAATGAGCAGTTCTTC.

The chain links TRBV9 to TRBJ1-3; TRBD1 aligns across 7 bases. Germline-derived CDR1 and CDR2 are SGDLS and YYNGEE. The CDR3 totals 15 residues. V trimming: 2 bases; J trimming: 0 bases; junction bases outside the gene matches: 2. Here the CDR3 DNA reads TGTGCCAGCAGCGTTGACAGGGTCTCTGGAAACACCATATATTTT. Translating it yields CASSVDRVSGNTIYF.